The TCR beta chain described here comes from a study of regulatory T cells in long-lasting Graves disease. In germline, CDR1 is SQVTM, CDR2 ANQGSEA. Trimming removed 8 bases from V and 8 bases from J; junction bases left unmatched: 18. The CDR3 length is 14 residues. The TCR beta library used iRepertoire HTBI primers with Arm-PCR amplification of CDR3. TCRdb fed the multiplex PCR reads into MiXCR, producing one record per CDR3 protein. The sample includes around 500,000 distinct CDR3 sequences, around 21% of them seen just once. Findings and caveats of the study: Persistent-disease Graves' patients showed less TCR diversity than new cases. Gene preferences differed: TRBV28, TRBJ1-2, TRBJ2-5 in persistent cases. Exclusively peripheral blood, rather than thyroid tissue, was studied.

This clonotype has ten or more counts. Antigen specificity is unknown. Time point denoted: persistent/refractory GD, antithyroid drugs over 5 years with positive TRAb. With RNA extracted from PBMCs as input, the TCR library was made. Each of the patients was recruited from an endocrinology department situated in Xi'an, China. This specimen consisted of peripheral blood mononuclear cells (PBMCs), obtained when the disease was refractory, from a patient treated with antithyroid drugs. V gene TRBV29-1 combines with J gene TRBJ2-7, with TRBD2 matching over 7 bases. This clonotype was obtained from a female donor with Graves disease. The CDR3 DNA sequence: TGCAGCATCGTCGGCGGCGGGGGTTCCCTTCAGCAGTACTTC. It encodes CSIVGGGGSLQQYF.